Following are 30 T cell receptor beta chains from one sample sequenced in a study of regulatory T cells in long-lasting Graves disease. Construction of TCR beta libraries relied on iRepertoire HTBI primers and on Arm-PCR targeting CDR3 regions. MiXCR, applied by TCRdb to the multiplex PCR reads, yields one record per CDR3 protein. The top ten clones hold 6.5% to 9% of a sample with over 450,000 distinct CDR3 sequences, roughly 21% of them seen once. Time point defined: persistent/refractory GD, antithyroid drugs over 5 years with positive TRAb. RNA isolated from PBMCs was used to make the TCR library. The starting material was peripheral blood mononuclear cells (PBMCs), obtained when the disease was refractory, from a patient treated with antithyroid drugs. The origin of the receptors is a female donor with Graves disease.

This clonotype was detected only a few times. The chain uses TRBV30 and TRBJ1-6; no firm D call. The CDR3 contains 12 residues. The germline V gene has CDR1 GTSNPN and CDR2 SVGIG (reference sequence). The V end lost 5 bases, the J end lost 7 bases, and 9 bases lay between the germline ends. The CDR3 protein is CAWALGNSPLHF. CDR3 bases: TGTGCCTGGGCTTTGGGGAATTCACCCCTCCACTTT.

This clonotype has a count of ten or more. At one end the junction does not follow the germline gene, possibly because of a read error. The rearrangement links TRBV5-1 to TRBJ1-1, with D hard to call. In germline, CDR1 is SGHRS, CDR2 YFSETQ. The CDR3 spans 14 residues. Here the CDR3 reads CASSLAVGNTEAFF. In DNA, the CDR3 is TGTGCCAGCAGTCTGGCGGTGGGAAACACTGAAGCTTTCTTT.

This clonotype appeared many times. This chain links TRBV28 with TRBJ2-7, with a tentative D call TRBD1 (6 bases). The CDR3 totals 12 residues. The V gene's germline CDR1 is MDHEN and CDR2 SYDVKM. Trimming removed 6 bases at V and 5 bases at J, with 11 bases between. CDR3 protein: CASSPDSDEQYF. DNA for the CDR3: TGTGCCAGCAGCCCGGACAGCGACGAGCAGTACTTC.

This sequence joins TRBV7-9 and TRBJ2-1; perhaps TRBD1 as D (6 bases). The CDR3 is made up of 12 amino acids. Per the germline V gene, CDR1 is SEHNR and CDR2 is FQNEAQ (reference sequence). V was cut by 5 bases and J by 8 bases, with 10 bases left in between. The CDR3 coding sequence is TGTGCCAGCAGCCCAACAGGGTATGAGCAGTTCTTC. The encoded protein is CASSPTGYEQFF.

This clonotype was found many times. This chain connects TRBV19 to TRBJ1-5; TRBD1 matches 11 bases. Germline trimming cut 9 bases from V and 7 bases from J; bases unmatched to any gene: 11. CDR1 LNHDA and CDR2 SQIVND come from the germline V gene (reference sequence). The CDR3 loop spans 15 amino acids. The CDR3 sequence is CASSTPGQGGQPQHF. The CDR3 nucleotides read TGTGCCAGCTCGACCCCGGGACAGGGGGGACAGCCCCAGCATTTT.

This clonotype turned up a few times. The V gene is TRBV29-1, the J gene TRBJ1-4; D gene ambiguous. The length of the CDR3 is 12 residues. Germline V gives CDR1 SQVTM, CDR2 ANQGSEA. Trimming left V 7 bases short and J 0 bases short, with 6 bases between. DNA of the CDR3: TGCAGCGCCACATCAACTAATGAAAAACTGTTTTTT. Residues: CSATSTNEKLFF.

The CDR3 coding sequence is TGTGCCAGCTCCGGGGACGGGATCTACGAGCAGTACTTC. Its translation is CASSGDGIYEQYF. The rearrangement links TRBV18 to TRBJ2-7; D tentatively reads TRBD1 or TRBD2 (5 bases each). This CDR3 region has 13 residues. V dropped 6 bases and J dropped 3 bases, with 12 bases sitting between them. Germline CDR1 is KGHSH and CDR2 is LQKENI.

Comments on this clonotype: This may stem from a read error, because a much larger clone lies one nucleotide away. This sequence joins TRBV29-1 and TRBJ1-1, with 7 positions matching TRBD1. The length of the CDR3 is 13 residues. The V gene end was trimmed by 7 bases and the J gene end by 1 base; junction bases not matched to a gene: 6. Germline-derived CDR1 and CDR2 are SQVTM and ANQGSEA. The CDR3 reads CSASTGWNTEAFF. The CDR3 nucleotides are TGCAGCGCTTCGACAGGGTGGAACACTGAAGCTTTCTTT.

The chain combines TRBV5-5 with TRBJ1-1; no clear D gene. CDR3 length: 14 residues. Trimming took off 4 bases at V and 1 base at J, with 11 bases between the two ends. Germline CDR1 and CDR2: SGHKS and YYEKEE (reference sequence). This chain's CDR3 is CASSPPVRNTEAFF. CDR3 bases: TGTGCCAGCAGCCCACCGGTCAGGAACACTGAAGCTTTCTTT.

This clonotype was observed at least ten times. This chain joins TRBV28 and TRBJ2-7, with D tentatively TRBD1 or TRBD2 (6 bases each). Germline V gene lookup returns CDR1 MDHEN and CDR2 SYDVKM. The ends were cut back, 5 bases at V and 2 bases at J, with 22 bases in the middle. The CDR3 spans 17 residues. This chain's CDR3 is CASSPQWGRGPAYEQYF. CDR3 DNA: TGTGCCAGCAGTCCCCAGTGGGGTCGGGGGCCCGCCTACGAGCAGTACTTC. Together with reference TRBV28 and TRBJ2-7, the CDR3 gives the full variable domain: DVKVTQSSRYLVKRTGEKVFLECVQDMDHENMFWYRQDPGLGLRLIYFSYDVKMKEKGDIPEGYSVSREKKERFSLILESASTNQTSMYLCASSPQWGRGPAYEQYFGPGTRLTVT.

The CDR3 here is CASSFPDREGIYGYTF. The CDR3 DNA reads as TGTGCCAGCAGTTTCCCCGACAGGGAGGGAATCTATGGCTACACCTTC. This rearrangement joins TRBV27 to TRBJ1-2; 7 bases map to TRBD1. Losses at the gene ends were 3 bases for V and 4 bases for J; bases not matched to a gene: 11. Germline-derived CDR1 and CDR2 are MNHEY and SMNVEV (reference sequence). The CDR3 has 16 amino acids.

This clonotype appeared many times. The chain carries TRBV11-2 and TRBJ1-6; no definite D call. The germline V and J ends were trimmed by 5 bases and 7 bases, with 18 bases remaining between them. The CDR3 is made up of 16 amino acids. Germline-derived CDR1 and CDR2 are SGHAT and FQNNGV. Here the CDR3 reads CASSPLFLAGNSPLHF. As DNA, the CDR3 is TGTGCCAGCAGCCCCCTATTTTTAGCTGGAAATTCACCCCTCCACTTT.

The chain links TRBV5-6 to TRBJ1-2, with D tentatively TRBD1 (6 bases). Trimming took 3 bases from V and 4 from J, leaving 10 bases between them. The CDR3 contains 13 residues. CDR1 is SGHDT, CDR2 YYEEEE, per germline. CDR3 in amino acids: CASSSPGVYGYTF. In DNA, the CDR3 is TGTGCCAGCAGCTCCCCAGGGGTCTATGGCTACACCTTC.

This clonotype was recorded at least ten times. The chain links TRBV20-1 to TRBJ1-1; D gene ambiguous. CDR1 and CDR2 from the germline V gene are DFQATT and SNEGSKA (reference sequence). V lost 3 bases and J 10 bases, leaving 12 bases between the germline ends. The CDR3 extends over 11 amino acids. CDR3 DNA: TGCAGTGCTAGGGTGGCGATAGGAGCTTTCTTT. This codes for CSARVAIGAFF.

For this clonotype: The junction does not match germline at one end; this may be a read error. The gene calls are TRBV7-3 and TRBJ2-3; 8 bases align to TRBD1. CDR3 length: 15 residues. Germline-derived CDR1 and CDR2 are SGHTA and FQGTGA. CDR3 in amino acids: CASSLTGGYTDTQYF. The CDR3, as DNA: TGTGCCAGCAGCCTAACAGGGGGGTACACAGATACGCAGTATTTT.

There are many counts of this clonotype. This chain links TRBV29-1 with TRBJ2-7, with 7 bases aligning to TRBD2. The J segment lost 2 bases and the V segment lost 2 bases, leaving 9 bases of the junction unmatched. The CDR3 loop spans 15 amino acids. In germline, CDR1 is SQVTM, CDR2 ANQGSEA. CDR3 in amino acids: CSVEMVASGTYEQYF. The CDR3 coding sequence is TGCAGCGTTGAAATGGTGGCTAGCGGTACCTACGAGCAGTACTTC.

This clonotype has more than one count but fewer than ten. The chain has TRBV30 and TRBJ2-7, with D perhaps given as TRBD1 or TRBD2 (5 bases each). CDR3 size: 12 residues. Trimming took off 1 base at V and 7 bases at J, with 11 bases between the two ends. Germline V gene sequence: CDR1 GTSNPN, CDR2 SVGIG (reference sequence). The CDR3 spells CAWSGGSWEQYF. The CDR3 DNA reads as TGTGCCTGGAGTGGGGGGAGTTGGGAGCAGTACTTC.

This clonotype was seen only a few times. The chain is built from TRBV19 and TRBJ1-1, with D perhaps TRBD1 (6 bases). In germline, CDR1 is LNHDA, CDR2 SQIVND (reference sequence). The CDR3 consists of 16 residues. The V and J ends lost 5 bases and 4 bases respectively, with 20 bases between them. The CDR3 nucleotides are TGTGCCAGTAGTGTACAGGGAGGTGGTGTTGGCACTGAAGCTTTCTTT. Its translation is CASSVQGGGVGTEAFF.

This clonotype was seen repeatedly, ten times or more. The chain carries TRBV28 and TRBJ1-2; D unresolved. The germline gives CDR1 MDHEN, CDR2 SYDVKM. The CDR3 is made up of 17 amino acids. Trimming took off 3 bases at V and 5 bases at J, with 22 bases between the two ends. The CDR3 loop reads CASSLVSFGSEGYGYTF. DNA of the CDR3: TGTGCCAGCAGTTTGGTTTCGTTCGGGTCTGAGGGTTATGGCTACACCTTC.

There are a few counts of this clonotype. This CDR3 is CASSFTGQGSPLHF. In DNA form, the CDR3 reads TGTGCCAGCAGCTTTACAGGGCAAGGTTCACCCCTCCACTTT. This chain uses TRBV13 with TRBJ1-6, with D possibly TRBD1 on 6 matching bases. This CDR3 comprises 14 residues. Trimming pared 3 bases from V and 9 bases from J, leaving 12 bases between. Germline CDR1 is PRHDT and CDR2 is FYEKMQ (reference sequence).

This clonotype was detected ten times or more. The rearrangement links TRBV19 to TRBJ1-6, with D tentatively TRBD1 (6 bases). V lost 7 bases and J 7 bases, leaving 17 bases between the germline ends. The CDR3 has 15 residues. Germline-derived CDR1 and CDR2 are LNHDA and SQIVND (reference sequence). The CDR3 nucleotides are TGTGCCAGTACCCCGGGGCCGGGGGCGAATTCACCCCTCCACTTT. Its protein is CASTPGPGANSPLHF.

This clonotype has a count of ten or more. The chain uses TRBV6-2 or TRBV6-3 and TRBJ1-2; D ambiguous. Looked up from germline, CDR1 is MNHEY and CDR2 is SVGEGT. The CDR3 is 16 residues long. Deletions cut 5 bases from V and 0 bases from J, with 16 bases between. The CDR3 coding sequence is TGTGCCAGCAGTGATTCAGGAGAGTCAGCTAACTATGGCTACACCTTC. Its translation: CASSDSGESANYGYTF.

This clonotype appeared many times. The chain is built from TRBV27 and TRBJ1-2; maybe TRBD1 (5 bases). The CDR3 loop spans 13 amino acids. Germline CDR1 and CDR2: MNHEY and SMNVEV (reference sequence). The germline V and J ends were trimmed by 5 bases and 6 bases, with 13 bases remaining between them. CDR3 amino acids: CASSPKRGDGYTF. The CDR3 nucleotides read TGTGCCAGCAGTCCCAAGAGGGGCGATGGCTACACCTTC.

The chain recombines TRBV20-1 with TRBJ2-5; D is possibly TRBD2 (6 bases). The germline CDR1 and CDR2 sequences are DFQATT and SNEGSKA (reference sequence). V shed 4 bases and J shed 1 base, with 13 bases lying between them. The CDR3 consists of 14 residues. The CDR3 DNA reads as TGCAGTGCTACAAGAGGACTACCCCAAGAGACCCAGTACTTC. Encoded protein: CSATRGLPQETQYF.

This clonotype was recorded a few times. Here the CDR3 DNA reads TGTGCCAGCAGTTCCGCGACAGGGGTCTCTGGGGCCAACGTCCTGACTTTC. It yields the protein CASSSATGVSGANVLTF. The chain employs TRBV27 and TRBJ2-6; 8 bases fit TRBD1. V lost 4 bases to trimming and J lost 0 bases; unmatched junction nucleotides: 5. Germline lookup yields CDR1 MNHEY and CDR2 SMNVEV (reference sequence). The CDR3 is 17 residues long.

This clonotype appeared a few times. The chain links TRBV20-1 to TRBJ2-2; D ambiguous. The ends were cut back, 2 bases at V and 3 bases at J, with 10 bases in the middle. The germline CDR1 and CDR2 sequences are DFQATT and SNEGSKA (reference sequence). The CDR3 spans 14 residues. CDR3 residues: CSARREWDTGELFF. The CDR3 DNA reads TGCAGTGCTAGACGCGAGTGGGACACCGGGGAGCTGTTTTTT.

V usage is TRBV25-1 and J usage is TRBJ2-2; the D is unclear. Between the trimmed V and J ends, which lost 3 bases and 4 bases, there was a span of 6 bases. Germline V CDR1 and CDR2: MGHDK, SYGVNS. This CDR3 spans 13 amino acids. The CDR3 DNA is TGTGCCAGCAGTGAGCAAAGCACCGGGGAGCTGTTTTTT. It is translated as CASSEQSTGELFF.

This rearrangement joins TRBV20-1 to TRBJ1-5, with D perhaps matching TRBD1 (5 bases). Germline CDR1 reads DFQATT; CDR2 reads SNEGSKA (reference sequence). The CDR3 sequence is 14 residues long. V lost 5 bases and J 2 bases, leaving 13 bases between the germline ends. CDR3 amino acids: CSALGRVGNQPQHF. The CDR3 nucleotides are TGCAGTGCTTTGGGGCGCGTTGGCAATCAGCCCCAGCATTTT.

CDR3 in amino acids: CAISTGTGVYNEQFF. CDR3 bases: TGTGCCATCAGTACCGGGACAGGAGTATACAATGAGCAGTTCTTC. V and J are TRBV10-3 and TRBJ2-1; TRBD1 matches 8 bases. Germline V gives CDR1 ENHRY, CDR2 SYGVKD. This CDR3 spans 15 amino acids. The ends lost 5 bases at V and 4 bases at J; junction bases unmatched: 7.

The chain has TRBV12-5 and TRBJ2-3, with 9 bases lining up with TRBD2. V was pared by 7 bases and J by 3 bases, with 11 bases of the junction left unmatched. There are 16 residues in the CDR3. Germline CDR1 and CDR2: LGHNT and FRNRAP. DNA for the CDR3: TGTGCTAGTGAACGGTCCGCGGGGGGGCCAACAGATACGCAGTATTTT. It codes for CASERSAGGPTDTQYF.